This record concerns one TCR beta chain sequence. In this sample, this clone turned up once. Its antigen specificity is not known. No base quality values were provided; no much bigger clone lies one nucleotide off. The entry originates in a study of TIL therapy for anti-PD-1-resistant metastatic lung cancer (dated by TCRdb to about 2021). The study in broad terms: Tumors were harvested prior to any PD-1/PD-L1 blockade, after which nivolumab was administered to patients, and lymphodepletion, expanded TIL infusion and IL-2 were given to patients who progressed. Most of the cohort had lung adenocarcinoma, including a few EGFR-mutant tumors and two ALK-rearranged tumors, and half of the patients were either current or former smokers. T cell receptor beta sequencing of tumor and peripheral blood served to follow clonotypes across the tumor, the expanded TIL product, and serial blood samples. A median non-synonymous tumor mutation burden of about 1.5 mutations per megabase was determined across the cohort by whole-exome sequencing. Enrolled patients had a median age of roughly 54 years (range roughly 35-85) and a median tumor PD-L1 proportion score of less than 7.5%.

Read against the paper, the sample's time point label means: pre-treatment sample, taken before nivolumab and TIL therapy. A phase I trial run at two centers enrolled adults with stage 4 NSCLC between late 2017 and January 2020. The samples were drawn from an open-label, single-arm phase I trial testing tumor-infiltrating lymphocyte therapy combined with nivolumab in advanced non-small cell lung cancer. Blood mononuclear cells from EDTA tubes were separated on a Ficoll gradient and snap-frozen as pellets, and DNA was extracted from the cells using a Qiagen mini-prep kit. Using bias-controlled multiplex PCR with the immunoSEQ v3 hsTCRB kit, the TCR beta CDR3 regions were amplified from genomic DNA. TCR libraries were sequenced on an Illumina NextSeq 500 to around 2 million read pairs for survey level or roughly 5-6.5 million for deep level. The source study handled its data this way. V, D and J genes were assigned, non-productive sequences were removed, and clonality was reported by immunoSEQ Analyzer software. Repertoires were compared using productive Simpson clonality and Morisita overlap index of productive TRB rearrangements between infused TIL and blood. For each clone in blood, the absolute clonotype count was estimated by multiplying the lymphocyte count by the CD3+ fraction and by the clone's productive frequency. Sourced from immuneACCESS, this table was stored by TCRdb with only in-frame sequences that have V and J called. A share of the clones is absent; for the studies checked, an unresolved V gene accounts for under half, and the remainder has no known explanation. V and J calls plus clone size are reproduced from that table; the DNA served to infer D and trimming. The sample data list roughly 58,000 clones, and 81% of these were observed just once. The leading ten clones occupy nearly 3% of the sample.

The study at large found these results: The baseline peripheral repertoire was partially replaced by infused TIL clonotypes, which then decayed over months, and no apparent association between persistence and response was found. The study protocol defined all tumor marker inferences as exploratory. Generalizability was limited because the cohort was highly selected, with more treatment-naive, never-smoker and oncogene-addicted patients included than is typical.

Its CDR3 holds 13 amino acids, cysteine through phenylalanine. Just CDR3 DNA is preserved here, 39 bases in frame from base 1. From a lookup of the germline V gene, CDR1 and CDR2 are MDHEN and SYDVKM. V is shortened by 2 bases, J by 2 bases, and the region joining them spans 5 bases. The receptor's source is a person aged 25-80 years with non-small cell lung cancer. This sample comprised blood, obtained at baseline. This chain is built from TRBV28 and TRBJ2-3; the D gene cannot be named for sure. The nucleotides are TGTGCCAGCAGTTTACAGAACACAGATACGCAGTATTTT. Translated, this gives CASSLQNTDTQYF.